Listed below are T cell receptor beta chains from one sample, sequenced in a study of graft-versus-host responses after intestinal transplantation. This table comes from immunoSEQ multiplex PCR, and its TCRdb copy is limited to in-frame clones, with some not included. Of 35,000 to 45,000 clones detected, more than 85% appear once; the ten largest clones hold under 4.5%. Specimen: PBMCs, collected 524 days after transplant. The receptors originated from a human patient who received an intestinal transplant, so some T cells may come from the graft donor. Both conserved end residues are part of each CDR3.

CDR3aa: CASSSHSEGVGYTF
v_gene: TRBV7-3
len: 14

CDR3aa: CASSQGQPGNTIYF
v_gene: TRBV4-2
len: 14

CDR3aa: CSAGTGYTF
v_gene: TRBV20-1
len: 9

CDR3aa: CASSLMVGTGGGGEQFF
v_gene: TRBV13
len: 17

CDR3aa: CASSDPLGAWAFF
v_gene: TRBV27
len: 13

CDR3aa: CASSPSTLRNEQFF
v_gene: TRBV5-1
len: 14

CDR3aa: CASSVGSFQETQYF
v_gene: TRBV6-1
len: 14

CDR3aa: CASSYSLRWNEKLFF
v_gene: TRBV6-5
len: 15

CDR3aa: CASSQGSSTGVAGNTIYF
v_gene: TRBV4-1
len: 18

CDR3aa: CASSQEFSGNTIYF
v_gene: TRBV14
len: 14

CDR3aa: CASSQDSGRVKETQYF
v_gene: TRBV4-1
len: 16

CDR3aa: CASTSGGVGEQYF
v_gene: TRBV6-5
len: 13

CDR3aa: CASSFTGEAENTIYF
v_gene: TRBV6-5
len: 15

CDR3aa: CVSRARGTDTQYF
v_gene: TRBV27
len: 13

CDR3aa: CATSRDTVRAYEQYF
v_gene: TRBV15
len: 15

CDR3aa: CASVPAGGPYNEQFF
v_gene: TRBV5-5
len: 15

CDR3aa: CASTLQGEETQYF
v_gene: TRBV28
len: 13

CDR3aa: CASSPLPNRGQYF
v_gene: TRBV6-5
len: 13

CDR3aa: CASSQGYRDGNTIYF
v_gene: TRBV14
len: 15

CDR3aa: CASSPGQGRYNEQFF
v_gene: TRBV18
len: 15

CDR3aa: CASSLGNLREGGDYEQYF
v_gene: TRBV7-2
len: 18

CDR3aa: CASSQDIYPGFSYEQYF
v_gene: TRBV4-1
len: 17

CDR3aa: CASSNDEGYPYEQYF
v_gene: TRBV18
len: 15

CDR3aa: CASSLGPNTEAFF
v_gene: TRBV11-3
len: 13

CDR3aa: CSAKGLAGGEQFF
v_gene: TRBV29-1
len: 13

CDR3aa: CASSRVQREGPGADTQYF
v_gene: TRBV18
len: 18

CDR3aa: CASSQSQAGTSGERDTQYF
v_gene: TRBV23-1
len: 19

CDR3aa: CASSLRRATYEQYF
v_gene: TRBV5-4
len: 14

CDR3aa: CASSEGWQDHYGYTF
v_gene: TRBV6-1
len: 15

CDR3aa: CASSQDNTGVSYEQYF
v_gene: TRBV4-3
len: 16

CDR3aa: CASSFRGQEQYF
v_gene: TRBV5-1
len: 12

CDR3aa: CASRPIAGGISDTQYF
v_gene: TRBV14
len: 16

CDR3aa: CASSEWTGPNAEAFF
v_gene: TRBV25-1
len: 15

CDR3aa: CASSLEPGDSNQPQHF
v_gene: TRBV5-1
len: 16

CDR3aa: CASSSGRDGETQYF
v_gene: TRBV5-1
len: 14

CDR3aa: CASSVGTSGSYEQYF
v_gene: TRBV9
len: 15

CDR3aa: CASSSGPYYNEQFF
v_gene: TRBV6-5
len: 14

CDR3aa: CASSFQAGQGRFNEQFF
v_gene: TRBV27
len: 17

CDR3aa: CASSDDSGLNPNEQYF
v_gene: TRBV5-8
len: 16

CDR3aa: CASSPPKNQGQFF
v_gene: TRBV18
len: 13

CDR3aa: CASSLSRDRSSYEQYF
v_gene: TRBV28
len: 16

CDR3aa: CASSVGISDTGELFF
v_gene: TRBV9
len: 15

CDR3aa: CASSLGTINEQFF
v_gene: TRBV5-6
len: 13

CDR3aa: CASSPFGSVSYNEQFF
v_gene: TRBV4-3
len: 16

CDR3aa: CASGLDQPQHF
v_gene: TRBV28
len: 11

CDR3aa: CASSPGQGSLNTEAFF
v_gene: TRBV5-4
len: 16

CDR3aa: CASSLAGGPYEQYF
v_gene: TRBV27
len: 14

CDR3aa: CAWSTFSGTSVSYEQYF
v_gene: TRBV30
len: 17

CDR3aa: CASSSGRTSGSGKDTQYF
v_gene: TRBV28
len: 18

CDR3aa: CASSVGTSSYNEQFF
v_gene: TRBV9
len: 15

CDR3aa: CASSLQETQYF
v_gene: TRBV5-1
len: 11

CDR3aa: CASSQDPRGQETQYF
v_gene: TRBV4-1
len: 15

CDR3aa: CASSIGVGQRNYNEQFF
v_gene: TRBV19
len: 17

CDR3aa: CASSYSWTGNTGELFF
v_gene: TRBV6-5
len: 16

CDR3aa: CASSSRQEQYF
v_gene: TRBV28
len: 11

CDR3aa: CASTRQVVSYEQYF
v_gene: TRBV6-5
len: 14

CDR3aa: CASSPSSGNTIYF
v_gene: TRBV9
len: 13

CDR3aa: CASSLGIGGELFF
v_gene: TRBV5-4
len: 13

CDR3aa: CSAWGDTEAFF
v_gene: TRBV20-1
len: 11